This record looks at one T cell receptor beta chain sequence and its context. As originally analysed: Cell counts per sample came from amplifying reference gene primers. Repertoires were generated with immunoSEQ multiplex PCR, while TCRdb's copy carries only in-frame clones and drops some. V and J calls and clone size are as listed in that table; D and trimming were resolved from the DNA. Altogether 150,000 to 200,000 clones are present, 85% being singletons, with the ten largest covering about 3%. The data were taken from a study of blood T cell repertoires in COVID-19. Turning to the study itself: Sites across the United States, Italy and Spain contributed samples from acute and convalescent COVID-19. PBMCs, B-cell-depleted T cells, or T cells were the source of the cDNA or gDNA that made up the material.

Germline V CDR1 and CDR2: SGHRS, YFSETQ. The V end was cut by 4 bases, the J end by 9 bases, with 23 bases between. This CDR3 is built from 16 residues. This rearrangement joins TRBV5-1 to TRBJ1-3; weak D call: TRBD1 (5 bases). Sequencing used peripheral blood. The TCR was taken from a human donor with acute or convalescent COVID-19. The donor label of this sample is uncertain. The CDR3 nucleotides are TGCGCCAGCAGCCAATCTATCTCCGCGGGACTAGCCACCATATATTTT. Translated: CASSQSISAGLATIYF.